This record covers a single T cell receptor beta chain. The repertoire was sequenced with immunoSEQ multiplex PCR; TCRdb's copy has only in-frame clones and lacks some. The table has about 110,000 clones, approximately 90% seen once; the top ten hold roughly 4.5%. This entry comes from a study of control samples from healthy donors and cancer patients. With 5 bases removed from V and 7 bases from J, the gap between germline ends came to 14 bases. The CDR3 length is 13 residues. The receptor's source is a human donor in good health. The donor label of this sample is uncertain. The V gene is TRBV12-3 or TRBV12-4, the J gene TRBJ1-2; weak D call: TRBD1 (5 bases). Specimen: blood. The CDR3 nucleotides are TGTGCCAGCAGTCCTCAGGGTTGGGGTGGCTACACCTTC. Its translation: CASSPQGWGGYTF.